The source of this TCR beta chain is a study of Graves' ophthalmopathy and Graves' hyperthyroidism. This clonotype was picked up many times. Amplified TCR beta CDR3 regions were obtained using RNA transcripts as template. First-round RT-PCR used HTBI primers; second-round multiplex PCR followed. Each CDR3 protein gets one entry after TCRdb re-called the multiplex PCR reads with MiXCR. The profile shows tens of thousands of distinct CDR3 sequences, roughly 50% of them singletons. Germline CDR1 and CDR2: DFQATT and SNEGSKA (reference sequence). V shed 5 bases and J shed 6 bases, with 10 bases lying between them. The CDR3 totals 12 residues.

The chain employs TRBV20-1 and TRBJ1-4; D gene ambiguous. The TCR sequence derives from an adult woman with stable Graves' hyperthyroidism. The sample taken for sequencing was peripheral blood. CDR3 coding DNA: TGCAGTGCTGCCGGGAACGATGAAAAACTGTTTTTT. Its translation is CSAAGNDEKLFF.